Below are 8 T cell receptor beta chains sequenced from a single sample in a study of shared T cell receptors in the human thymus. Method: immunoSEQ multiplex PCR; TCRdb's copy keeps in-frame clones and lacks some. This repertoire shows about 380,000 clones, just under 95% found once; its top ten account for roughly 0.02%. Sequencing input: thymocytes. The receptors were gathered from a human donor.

CDR3 residues: CASSPLRTGACTDTQYF. In DNA, the CDR3 is TGCGCCAGCAGCCCCCTTAGGACAGGGGCCTGCACAGATACGCAGTATTTT. The chain links TRBV5-1 to TRBJ2-3; 9 bases match TRBD1. The CDR3 runs to 17 residues. In germline, CDR1 is SGHRS, CDR2 YFSETQ. Losses at the gene ends were 4 bases for V and 1 base for J; bases not matched to a gene: 10.

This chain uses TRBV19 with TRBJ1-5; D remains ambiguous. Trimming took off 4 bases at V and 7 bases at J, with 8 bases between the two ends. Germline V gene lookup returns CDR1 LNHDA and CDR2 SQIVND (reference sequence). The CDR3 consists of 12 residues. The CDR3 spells CASSRVGQPQHF. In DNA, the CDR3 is TGTGCCAGTAGTAGGGTGGGGCAGCCCCAGCATTTT.

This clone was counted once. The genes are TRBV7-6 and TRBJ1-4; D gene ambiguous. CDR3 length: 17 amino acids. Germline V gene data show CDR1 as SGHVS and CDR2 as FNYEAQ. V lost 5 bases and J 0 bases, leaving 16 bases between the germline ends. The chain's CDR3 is CASSTRNKDSTNEKLFF. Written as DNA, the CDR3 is TGTGCCAGCAGCACGAGAAACAAGGACTCAACTAATGAAAAACTGTTTTTT.

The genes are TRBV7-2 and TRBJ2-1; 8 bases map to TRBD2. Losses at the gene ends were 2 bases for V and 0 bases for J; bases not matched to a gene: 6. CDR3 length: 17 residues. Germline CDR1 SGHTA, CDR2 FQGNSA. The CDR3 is CASSLIGAGVSYNEQFF. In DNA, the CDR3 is TGTGCCAGCAGCTTAATCGGAGCGGGAGTCTCCTACAATGAGCAGTTCTTC.

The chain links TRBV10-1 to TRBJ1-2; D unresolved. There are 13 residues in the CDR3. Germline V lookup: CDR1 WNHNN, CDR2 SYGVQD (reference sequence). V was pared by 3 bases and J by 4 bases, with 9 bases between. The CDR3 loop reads CASSDSTSYGYTF. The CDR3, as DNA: TGCGCCAGCAGTGACTCAACTTCCTATGGCTACACCTTC.

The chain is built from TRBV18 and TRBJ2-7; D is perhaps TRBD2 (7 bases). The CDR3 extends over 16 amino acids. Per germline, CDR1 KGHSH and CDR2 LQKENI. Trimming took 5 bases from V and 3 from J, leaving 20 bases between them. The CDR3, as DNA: TGTGCCAGCTCATCGGGGGGCAGGGCAACTTTCTACGAGCAGTACTTC. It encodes CASSSGGRATFYEQYF.

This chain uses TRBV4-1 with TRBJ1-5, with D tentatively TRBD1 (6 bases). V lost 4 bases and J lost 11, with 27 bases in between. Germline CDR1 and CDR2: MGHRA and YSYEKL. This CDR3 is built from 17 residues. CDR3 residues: CASSPYLQTGSLVAQHF. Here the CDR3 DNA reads TGCGCCAGCAGCCCCTACTTACAGACAGGCTCTCTCGTGGCCCAGCATTTT.

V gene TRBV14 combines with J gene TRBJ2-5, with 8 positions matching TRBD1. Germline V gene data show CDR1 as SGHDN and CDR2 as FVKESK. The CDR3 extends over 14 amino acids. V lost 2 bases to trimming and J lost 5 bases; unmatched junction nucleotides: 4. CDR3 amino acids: CASSQQGQAETQYF. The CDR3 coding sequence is TGTGCCAGCAGCCAACAGGGACAGGCCGAGACCCAGTACTTC.